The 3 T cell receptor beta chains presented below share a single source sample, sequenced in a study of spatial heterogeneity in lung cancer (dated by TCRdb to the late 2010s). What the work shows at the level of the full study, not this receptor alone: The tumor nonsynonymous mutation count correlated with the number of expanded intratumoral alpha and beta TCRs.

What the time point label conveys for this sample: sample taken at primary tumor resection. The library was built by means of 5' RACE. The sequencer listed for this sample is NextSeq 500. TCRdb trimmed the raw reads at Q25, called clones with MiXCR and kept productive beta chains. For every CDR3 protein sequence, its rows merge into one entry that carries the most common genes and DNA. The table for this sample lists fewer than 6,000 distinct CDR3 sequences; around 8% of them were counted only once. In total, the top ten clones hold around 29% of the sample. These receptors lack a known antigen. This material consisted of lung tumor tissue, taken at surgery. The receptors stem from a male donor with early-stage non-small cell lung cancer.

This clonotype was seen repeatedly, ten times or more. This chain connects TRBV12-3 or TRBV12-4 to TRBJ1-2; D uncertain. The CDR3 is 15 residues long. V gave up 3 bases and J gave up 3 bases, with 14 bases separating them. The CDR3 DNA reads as TGTGCCAGCAGTTTGCGCGGCGGGGTAGACTATGGCTACACCTTC. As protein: CASSLRGGVDYGYTF.

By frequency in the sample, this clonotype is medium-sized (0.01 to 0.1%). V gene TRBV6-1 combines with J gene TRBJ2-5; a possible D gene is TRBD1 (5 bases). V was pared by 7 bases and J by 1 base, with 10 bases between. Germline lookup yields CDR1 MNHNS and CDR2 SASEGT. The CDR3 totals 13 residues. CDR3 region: CASTNRIQETQYF. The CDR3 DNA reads TGTGCCAGCACTAACAGGATCCAAGAGACCCAGTACTTC.

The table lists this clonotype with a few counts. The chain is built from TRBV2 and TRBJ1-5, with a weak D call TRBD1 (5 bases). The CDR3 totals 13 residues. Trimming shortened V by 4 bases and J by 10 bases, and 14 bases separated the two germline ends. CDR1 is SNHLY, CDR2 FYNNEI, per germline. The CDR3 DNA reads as TGTGCCAGCAGTGTCGGGGACGGGGTCCCCCAGCATTTT. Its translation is CASSVGDGVPQHF.